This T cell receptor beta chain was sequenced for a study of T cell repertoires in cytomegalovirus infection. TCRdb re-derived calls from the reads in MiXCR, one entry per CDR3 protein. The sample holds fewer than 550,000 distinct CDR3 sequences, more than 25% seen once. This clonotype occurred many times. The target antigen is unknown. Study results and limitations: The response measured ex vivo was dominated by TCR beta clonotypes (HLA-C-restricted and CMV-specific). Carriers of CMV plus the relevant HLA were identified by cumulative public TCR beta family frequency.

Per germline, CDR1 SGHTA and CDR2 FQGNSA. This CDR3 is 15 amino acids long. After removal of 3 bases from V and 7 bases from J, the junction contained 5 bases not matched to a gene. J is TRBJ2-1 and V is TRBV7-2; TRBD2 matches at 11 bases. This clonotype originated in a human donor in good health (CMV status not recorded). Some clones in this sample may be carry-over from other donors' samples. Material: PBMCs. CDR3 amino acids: CASSLDSGRVNEQFF. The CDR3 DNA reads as TGTGCCAGCAGCTTGGATAGCGGGAGGGTAAATGAGCAGTTCTTC.